The sequence of this T cell receptor beta chain was determined in a study of blood T cells in healthy people across ages. Counting both end residues, the CDR3 totals 14 amino acids. In germline, CDR1 is SGHTA, CDR2 FQGNSA. Donors gave around 10 milliliters of peripheral blood apiece. In the case of this clonotype: Because the CDR3's place on the DNA is in doubt, the DNA is left out and the CDR3 is given as listed by TCRdb.

Together with a sample-barcoded 5' primer, a J-beta primer mix was included in a second PCR lasting roughly 6 to 12 cycles. At least 3 million CDR3-containing paired-end reads were obtained per sample. One entry per CDR3 protein results from TCRdb running MiXCR on the 5' RACE reads. The profile shows around 1.5 million distinct CDR3 sequences, roughly 45% of them singletons. This rearrangement joins TRBV7-2 to TRBJ1-1. Material for sequencing was blood. This receptor was identified in a woman under 30 in good health. The CDR3 is CASSFLAVNTEAFF.